The 4 T cell receptor beta chains in this list originate from one sample, sequenced in a study of shared clonotypes between healthy human individuals. Terminally differentiated effector memory CD45RA+ cells were excluded by CCR7 positive selection of CD45RO-negative cells. Using immunoSEQ multiplex PCR, the repertoire was profiled, and TCRdb retains in-frame clones only, with some absent. The sample lists around 610,000 clones; around 96% were seen once. Source material: naive CD8+ T cells sorted from blood. These receptor sequences come from a woman aged 25 to 39 in good health.

A single count supports this clone. The rearrangement joins TRBV11-2 to TRBJ2-3, with D unclear. In germline, CDR1 is SGHAT, CDR2 FQNNGV. The CDR3 is made up of 15 amino acids. Trimming took off 5 bases at V and 4 bases at J, with 16 bases between the two ends. This chain's CDR3 is CASSPPLGDSDTQYF. The CDR3 DNA is TGTGCCAGCAGCCCCCCCTTGGGCGACTCAGATACGCAGTATTTT.

The V and J genes are TRBV4-2 and TRBJ1-1, with 9 bases fitting TRBD1. CDR3 size: 15 residues. In germline, CDR1 is LGHNA, CDR2 YNFKEQ. V shed 2 bases, J shed 5 bases, and the junction held 6 bases outside the gene matches. In nucleotides, the CDR3 is TGTGCCAGCAGCCAATCCATAGGACAGGGGACTGAAGCTTTCTTT. It is translated as CASSQSIGQGTEAFF.

Note on this clone: The sample carries other DNA sequences with the same CDR3. The chain joins TRBV27 to TRBJ2-7; 11 bases agree with TRBD1. The trim removed 3 bases at V and 2 bases at J, leaving 3 bases unmatched. The CDR3 is 15 amino acids. Germline V gives CDR1 MNHEY, CDR2 SMNVEV (reference sequence). The chain's CDR3 is CASSFGTGGTYEQYF. CDR3 nucleotides: TGTGCCAGCAGTTTCGGGACAGGGGGGACCTACGAGCAGTACTTC.

This chain joins TRBV6-1 and TRBJ1-3, with no clear D. V dropped 2 bases and J dropped 6 bases, with 14 bases sitting between them. CDR1 and CDR2 (germline): MNHNS, SASEGT. The CDR3 consists of 15 residues. The CDR3: CASSEQQSSLNTIYF. CDR3 nucleotide sequence: TGTGCCAGCAGTGAACAGCAGTCTTCGTTAAACACCATATATTTT.